This TCR beta chain was identified during a study of T cells in Graves' hyperthyroidism and ophthalmopathy (dated by TCRdb to 2018 to 2020). At the level of the whole study: Peripheral blood samples were taken at the time of initial diagnosis, prior to any treatment. TCR V-J signatures able to tell the groups apart were searched for in a discovery cohort of approximately 95 patients, of whom more than 40 had Graves' ophthalmopathy and roughly 57 had stable Graves' hyperthyroidism. An independent validation cohort of under 20 hyperthyroidism patients and about 16 patients who later progressed to ophthalmopathy tested prospective prediction of ophthalmopathy. For training and testing, the roughly 97 patients in the discovery cohort were randomly divided in a 7:3 ratio. Thyroid tissue and blood T-cell repertoires from several Graves' hyperthyroidism patients were also compared in the study. Following sampling, methimazole starting at 30 mg daily was given to hyperthyroidism patients, and high-dose intravenous methylprednisolone was given to ophthalmopathy patients. The paper reports TCR Vbeta CDR3 sequencing of approximately 130 peripheral blood samples: under 45 ophthalmopathy, approximately 74 hyperthyroidism and 17 progressor patients.

Ophthalmopathy patients had moderately to severely active disease, Clinical Activity Score of at least 3, NOSPECS grade of at least 4, and duration under 3 months. Exclusion was applied to patients with uncontrolled infections, other autoimmune diseases, pregnancy or lactation. Diagnoses were established on the basis of clinical symptoms, serum thyroxine and TRAb, thyroid ultrasound, and orbital computed tomography. PBMCs were separated from under 12 ml of fresh peripheral blood using Ficoll-Paque density gradient centrifugation. Total RNA was extracted with Trizol reagent, and quality was checked on an Agilent 2100 Bioanalyzer. The TCR beta CDR3 regions were amplified from RNA transcripts. A first-round RT-PCR of the TCR CDR3 used the HTBI primer set with the Qiagen OneStep RT-PCR kit. A second multiplex PCR round built the libraries, followed by size selection and purification. Sequencing of the libraries was done on an Illumina HiSeq2000 using paired-end 100 bp reads. The authors' analysis ran thus. SOAPnuke was used to process the raw data, removing reads that contained adapters or uncalled bases, had a mean Phred below 15, or lacked an exact match to the constant primer or identifier. COPE v1.2.5 was used to merge high-quality paired reads, and clonotypes were defined as unique nucleotide sequences. MiTCR v1.1 was used to align clonotypes to the IMGT TRBV, TRBD and TRBJ reference segments. The analysis included only V-J combinations with a frequency above 0.0001, which together covered 99% to 99.2% of the repertoires. A TCS score was defined as the ratio of F50 (clonal expansion) to E x V (chaos), with BLOSUM62-based TCRdist applied between CDR3 peptides within each V-J. Welch's t-statistics and random forest reduced fewer than 600 V-J features to 13, which were used in a naive Bayes classifier (R e1071). TCRdb trimmed the raw reads at Q25, called clones with MiXCR and kept productive beta chains. Under each unique CDR3 protein, matching rows form one entry showing the most common genes and DNA. TCRdb's processing, not the authors', yielded these V and J calls. Counted in this sample were approximately 600,000 distinct CDR3 sequences; around 21% of them appeared once. Under 35% of the sample lies in the top ten.

This clonotype was seen a handful of times. The antigen it binds to is not known. No base quality values were provided; no much bigger clone lies one nucleotide off. Reading the germline V gene gives CDR1 SGHRS and CDR2 YFSETQ. Reading from cysteine to phenylalanine, the CDR3 counts 13 amino acids. Only CDR3 DNA is held: 39 bases, read in frame from base 1. The junction shows trimming of 0 bases on V and 9 bases on J, plus 10 bases between the germline ends. General conclusions and limits of the study: Blood samples also contained most of the expanded thyroid clonotypes (frequency above 0.001), which suggests that blood repertoires may reflect thyroid immune responses. Sample size was not statistically predetermined, and investigators were not blinded to group allocation. A 13 V-J signature model separated ophthalmopathy from stable hyperthyroidism, with roughly 88% sensitivity and about 81% specificity in cross-validation and 80%/75% in testing. During validation, the model predicted progression to ophthalmopathy a median of approximately 7 months ahead of onset, with approximately 70% sensitivity and around 72% specificity.

The receptor comes from a man between 25 and 39 years old with Graves' ophthalmopathy. The sample comprised blood. The chain is encoded by TRBV5-1 joined to TRBJ2-1, and TRBD1 may be the D gene, going by 6 matching bases. The sequenced DNA: TGCGCCAGCAGCTTGGAGGGCAGGGGTGAGCAGTTCTTC. It is translated as CASSLEGRGEQFF.